This section outlines one T cell receptor beta chain sequence together with its context. No antigen is known for it. The data were taken from a study of STAT3 mutations in large granular lymphocyte leukemia. CDR1 is MNHEY and CDR2 is SVGAGI in the germline V gene. The length of the CDR3 is 11 residues. Trimming took 6 bases from V and 11 from J, leaving 12 bases between them. Study-level points and caveats: In T-cell large granular lymphocyte leukemia, about half of patients showed multiple immunodominant subclonotypes.

Roughly 39,000 productive templates were obtained per sample on average. Here immunoSEQ multiplex PCR was the method, and the copy in TCRdb shows in-frame clones only, minus some. The profile shows approximately 20,000 clones, about 90% of them singletons. Sequenced sample: peripheral blood mononuclear cells. V is TRBV6-5 and J is TRBJ2-3; D not resolved. This TCR came from a man aged 55 to 70 with T-cell large granular lymphocyte leukemia. Some clones in this sample may be carry-over from other donors' samples. The CDR3 DNA reads as TGTGCCAGCAGCTCTCGTGTCGGGCAGTATTTT. The encoded protein is CASSSRVGQYF.